Listed below are T cell receptor beta chains from one sample, sequenced in a study of shared clonotypes between healthy human individuals. Assay used: immunoSEQ multiplex PCR; TCRdb lists only in-frame clones, some missing. The sample has roughly 2,000,000 clones; just under 95% are singletons. Specimen: naive CD8+ T cells sorted from blood. These receptors were collected from a man aged 18 to 29 in good health. The CDR3 runs from the conserved cysteine through the conserved F or W. The D gene is left open where the match is weak. Not all rows give a size; the values are once, few, many and, for expanded clones, a class.

>TRBD2|TRBJ2-2|TRBV27|-
CASSHPLAANTGELFF
TGTGCCAGCAGCCATCCCCTAGCGGCGAACACCGGGGAGCTGTTTTTT
>TRBD1|TRBJ1-1|TRBV9|-
CASSVGQGVTEAFF
TGTGCCAGCAGCGTAGGGCAGGGGGTGACTGAAGCTTTCTTT
>TRBD2|TRBJ2-3|TRBV9|once
CASDPAGLRTDTQYF
TGTGCCAGCGACCCAGCGGGATTGCGCACAGATACGCAGTATTTT
>-|TRBJ2-1|TRBV6-6|-
CASSFAGGGEQFF
TGTGCCAGCAGTTTCGCGGGTGGGGGTGAGCAGTTCTTC
>-|TRBJ2-7|TRBV11-2|-
CASSLAPGSSSYEQYF
TGTGCCAGCAGCTTAGCTCCAGGGTCGAGCTCCTACGAGCAGTACTTC
>-|TRBJ2-7|TRBV19|-
CASSTPAESYEQYF
TGTGCCAGTAGTACCCCGGCAGAGTCCTACGAGCAGTACTTC
>-|TRBJ1-2|TRBV27|-
CASGSPAYGYTF
TGTGCCAGCGGGTCTCCGGCGTATGGCTACACCTTC
>-|TRBJ1-3|TRBV12-5|-
CASQWGGNTIYF
TGTGCTAGTCAATGGGGTGGAAACACCATATATTTT
>-|TRBJ2-7|TRBV19|-
CASSMTAATYEQYF
TGTGCCAGTAGTATGACAGCAGCCACCTACGAGCAGTACTTC
>TRBD1|TRBJ1-1|TRBV28|-
CASSLGTGGYGTEAFF
TGTGCCAGCAGCTTAGGGACAGGGGGTTATGGCACTGAAGCTTTCTTT
>-|TRBJ1-5|TRBV6-5|-
CASSYSVQDNQPQHF
TGTGCCAGCAGTTACTCAGTCCAGGACAATCAGCCCCAGCATTTT
>-|TRBJ1-5|TRBV27|-
CASSPEVGPNQPQHF
TGTGCCAGCAGTCCCGAGGTGGGACCCAATCAGCCCCAGCATTTT
>-|TRBJ2-5|TRBV9|-
CASSAHDLQETQYF
TGTGCCAGCAGCGCCCATGATCTTCAAGAGACCCAGTACTTC
>-|TRBJ1-1|TRBV5-1|once
CASSLDGIFGGTEAFF
TGCGCCAGCAGCCTAGACGGGATATTCGGGGGGACTGAAGCTTTCTTT
>TRBD1|TRBJ2-7|TRBV13|once
CASRSAGTGSYEQYF
TGTGCCAGCAGAAGTGCCGGGACAGGGTCCTACGAGCAGTACTTC
>-|TRBJ1-6|TRBV7-9|-
CASSLSWDTDSPLHF
TGTGCCAGCAGCTTGTCTTGGGACACCGATTCACCCCTCCACTTT
>TRBD1|TRBJ1-1|TRBV11-2|few
CASSQGGTEAFF
TGTGCCAGCAGCCAGGGGGGCACTGAAGCTTTCTTT
>-|TRBJ1-5|TRBV27|-
CASSISLGGPQHF
TGTGCCAGCAGTATTAGTTTAGGGGGACCCCAGCATTTT
>TRBD2|TRBJ2-1|TRBV15|-
CATSGRDYEGPGYNEQFF
TGTGCCACCAGCGGCCGGGACTACGAAGGTCCCGGCTACAATGAGCAGTTCTTC
>-|TRBJ2-7|TRBV15|-
CATSRGGEAYEQYF
TGTGCCACCAGCAGAGGCGGGGAAGCCTACGAGCAGTACTTC
>TRBD2|TRBJ2-3|TRBV2|once
CASSELGTSGTDTQYF
TGTGCCAGCAGTGAACTAGGGACTAGCGGCACAGATACGCAGTATTTT
>-|TRBJ2-7|TRBV5-4|-
CASSPGGSRYEQYF
TGTGCCAGCAGCCCAGGTGGGAGTCGGTACGAGCAGTACTTC
>TRBD2|TRBJ2-3|TRBV27|-
CASSPLFASGSTDTQYF
TGTGCCAGCAGTCCCCTTTTTGCTAGCGGGAGCACAGATACGCAGTATTTT
>-|TRBJ1-2|TRBV6-6|-
CASSYPPGEGLGYTF
TGTGCCAGCAGTTACCCCCCCGGGGAGGGGTTAGGCTACACCTTC
>-|TRBJ1-6|TRBV15|-
CATSRGGANSPLHF
TGTGCCACCAGCAGAGGGGGGGCCAATTCACCCCTCCACTTT
>TRBD1|TRBJ1-5|TRBV28|-
CASSLAGQGPGQPQHF
TGTGCCAGCAGTTTAGCGGGACAGGGCCCAGGTCAGCCCCAGCATTTT
>-|TRBJ2-7|TRBV6-5|-
CASSDGGSYEQYF
TGTGCCAGCAGTGACGGCGGCTCTTACGAGCAGTACTTC
>-|TRBJ1-1|TRBV6-1|-
CASSEGPLNTEAFF
TGTGCCAGCAGTGAAGGGCCGCTGAACACTGAAGCTTTCTTT
>-|TRBJ2-1|TRBV27|-
CASSLASYNEQFF
TGTGCCAGCAGTTTAGCAAGCTACAATGAGCAGTTCTTC
>-|TRBJ2-7|TRBV27|-
CASSLTQSYEQYF
TGTGCCAGCAGTTTAACGCAGTCCTACGAGCAGTACTTC
>TRBD1|TRBJ1-5|TRBV28|-
CASRTGGGEWFQPQHF
TGTGCCAGCAGGACAGGGGGCGGTGAATGGTTTCAGCCCCAGCATTTT
>-|TRBJ2-7|TRBV10-2|-
CASGATSYEQYF
TGCGCCAGCGGGGCCACCTCCTACGAGCAGTACTTC
>TRBD1|TRBJ2-3|TRBV13|-
CASSLQGEGTDTQYF
TGTGCCAGCAGCCTACAGGGGGAGGGCACAGATACGCAGTATTTT
>TRBD2|TRBJ2-4|TRBV19|few
CASTPLAGNIQYF
TGTGCCAGTACGCCGCTAGCGGGAAACATTCAGTACTTC
>-|TRBJ1-5|TRBV10-2|-
CASSESGFSNQPQHF
TGCGCCAGCAGTGAGTCCGGGTTTAGCAATCAGCCCCAGCATTTT
>TRBD2|TRBJ2-7|TRBV7-9|-
CASSSGGTYEQYF
TGTGCCAGCTCAAGCGGGGGGACCTACGAGCAGTACTTC
>-|TRBJ2-2|TRBV7-7|-
CASSLTETGELFF
TGTGCTAGCAGCTTGACAGAAACCGGGGAGCTGTTTTTT
>-|TRBJ1-1|TRBV5-6|once
CASIFGGDTEAFF
TGTGCCAGCATCTTCGGGGGGGACACTGAAGCTTTCTTT
>-|TRBJ2-4|TRBV7-9|-
CASSDPVIGENIQYF
TGTGCCAGCAGCGACCCAGTAATAGGGGAGAACATTCAGTACTTC
>-|TRBJ1-1|TRBV6-5|-
CASSYSPTARDSEAFF
TGTGCCAGCAGTTACTCTCCTACAGCCAGGGATTCTGAAGCTTTCTTT
>TRBD1|TRBJ2-7|TRBV6-7|-
CASSVPGTGPSSYEQYF
TGTGCCAGCAGCGTTCCCGGGACAGGTCCTAGCTCCTACGAGCAGTACTTC
>-|TRBJ2-7|TRBV7-9|-
CARLCRVVTPRF
TGTGCCAGGTTATGTCGGGTAGTAACTCCACGTTTC
>-|TRBJ1-1|TRBV7-2|-
CASSPGGSLMNTEAFF
TGTGCCAGCAGCCCTGGGGGCAGCCTAATGAACACTGAAGCTTTCTTT
>-|TRBJ1-6|TRBV30|few
CAWSVSTADNSPLHF
TGTGCCTGGAGTGTGTCGACAGCGGATAATTCACCCCTCCACTTT
>-|TRBJ2-6|TRBV12-1|-
CASSFGTRWSSGANVLTF
TGTGCCAGCAGCTTTGGGACTCGATGGAGCTCTGGGGCCAACGTCCTGACTTTC
>-|TRBJ1-5|TRBV30|-
CAWKGPLCGPQHF
TGTGCCTGGAAAGGGCCCCTGTGTGGGCCCCAGCATTTT
>-|TRBJ2-7|TRBV27|-
CASSLSAGSGNYEQYF
TGTGCCAGCAGTTTATCGGCAGGGAGCGGAAACTACGAGCAGTACTTC
>-|TRBJ1-4|TRBV27|-
CASSLLGGREKLFF
TGTGCCAGCAGTTTGTTAGGGGGGAGAGAAAAACTGTTTTTT
>TRBD2|TRBJ2-1|TRBV29-1|-
CSVNGLAGDYNEQFF
TGCAGCGTTAATGGGCTAGCGGGAGACTACAATGAGCAGTTCTTC
>-|TRBJ2-7|TRBV5-6|-
CASRSSSQPYEQYF
TGTGCCAGCAGAAGCTCTAGCCAACCCTACGAGCAGTACTTC
>-|TRBJ1-4|TRBV19|-
CASSPRQVVNEKLFF
TGTGCCAGTAGTCCCCGACAGGTCGTTAATGAAAAACTGTTTTTT
>-|TRBJ1-1|TRBV9|-
CASSVDGVRAEAFF
TGTGCCAGCAGCGTAGATGGGGTGCGAGCCGAAGCTTTCTTT
>-|TRBJ1-5|TRBV5-1|once
CASSPRRRKTDGNQPQHF
TGCGCCAGCAGCCCGCGCCGACGGAAGACAGACGGCAATCAGCCCCAGCATTTT
>-|TRBJ2-1|TRBV11-2|-
CASSLYSNEQFF
TGTGCCAGCAGCTTATACTCGAATGAGCAGTTCTTC
>-|TRBJ1-1|TRBV4-1|-
CASSQAAPVGHPNTEAFF
TGCGCCAGCAGCCAAGCTGCCCCGGTGGGACACCCGAACACTGAAGCTTTCTTT
>-|TRBJ2-1|TRBV13|-
CASKERTYNEQFF
TGTGCCAGCAAAGAGCGGACGTACAATGAGCAGTTCTTC